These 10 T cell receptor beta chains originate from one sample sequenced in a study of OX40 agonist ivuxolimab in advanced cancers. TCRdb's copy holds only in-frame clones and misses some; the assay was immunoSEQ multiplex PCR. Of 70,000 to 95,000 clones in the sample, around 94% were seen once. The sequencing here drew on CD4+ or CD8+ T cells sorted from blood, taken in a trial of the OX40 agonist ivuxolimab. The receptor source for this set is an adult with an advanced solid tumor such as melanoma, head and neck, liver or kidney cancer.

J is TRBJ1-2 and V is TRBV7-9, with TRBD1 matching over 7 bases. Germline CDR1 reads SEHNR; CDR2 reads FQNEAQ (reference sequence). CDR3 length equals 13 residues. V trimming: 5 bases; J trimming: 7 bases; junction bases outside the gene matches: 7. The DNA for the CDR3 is TGTGCCAGCAGCCCACAGGGGAAGGGTGGCTACACCTTC. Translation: CASSPQGKGGYTF.

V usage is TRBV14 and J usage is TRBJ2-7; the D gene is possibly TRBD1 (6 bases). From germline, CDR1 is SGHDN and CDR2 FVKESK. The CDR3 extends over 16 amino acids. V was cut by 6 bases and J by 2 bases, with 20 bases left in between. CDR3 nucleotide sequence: TGTGCCAGCAGTCTATTTGGACAGCCTCCAACCTACGAGCAGTACTTC. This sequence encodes CASSLFGQPPTYEQYF.

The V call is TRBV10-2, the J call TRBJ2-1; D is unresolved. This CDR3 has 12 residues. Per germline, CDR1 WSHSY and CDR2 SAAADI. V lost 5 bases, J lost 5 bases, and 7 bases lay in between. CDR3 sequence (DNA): TGCGCCAGCAGTCCCGGGCACAATGAGCAGTTCTTC. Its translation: CASSPGHNEQFF.

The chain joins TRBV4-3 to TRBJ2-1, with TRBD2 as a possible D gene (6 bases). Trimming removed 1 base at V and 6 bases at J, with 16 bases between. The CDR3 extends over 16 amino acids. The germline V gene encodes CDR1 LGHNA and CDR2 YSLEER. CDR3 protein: CASSQGLGGLGNEQFF. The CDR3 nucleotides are TGCGCCAGCAGCCAAGGTCTCGGGGGTTTGGGCAATGAGCAGTTCTTC.

The CDR3 bases are TGCGCCAGCAGCCTCGGGACTAGGCCAGATACGCAGTATTTT. This sequence encodes CASSLGTRPDTQYF. The chain recombines TRBV5-1 with TRBJ2-3; 8 positions agree with TRBD2. CDR1 is SGHRS and CDR2 is YFSETQ in the germline V gene. This CDR3 comprises 14 residues. V was clipped by 4 bases and J by 4 bases; unmatched bases: 5.

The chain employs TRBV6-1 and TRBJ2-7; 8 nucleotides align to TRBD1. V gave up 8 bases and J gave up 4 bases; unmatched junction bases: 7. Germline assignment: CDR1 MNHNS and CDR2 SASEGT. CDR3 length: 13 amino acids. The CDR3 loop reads CASSGGAVYEQYF. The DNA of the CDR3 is TGTGCCAGCTCAGGGGGCGCCGTGTACGAGCAGTACTTC.

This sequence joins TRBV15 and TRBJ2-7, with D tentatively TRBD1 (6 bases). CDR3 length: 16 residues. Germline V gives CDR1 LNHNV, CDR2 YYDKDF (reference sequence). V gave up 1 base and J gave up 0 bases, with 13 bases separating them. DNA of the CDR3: TGTGCCACCAGCAGAGTCGTCGGGACAACCTCCTACGAGCAGTACTTC. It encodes CATSRVVGTTSYEQYF.

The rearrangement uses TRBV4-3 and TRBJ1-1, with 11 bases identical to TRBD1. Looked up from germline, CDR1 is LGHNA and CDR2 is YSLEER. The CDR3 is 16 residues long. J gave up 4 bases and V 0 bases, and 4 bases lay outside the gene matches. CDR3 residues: CASSQEGTGGITEAFF. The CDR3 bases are TGCGCCAGCAGCCAAGAAGGGACAGGGGGGATCACTGAAGCTTTCTTT.

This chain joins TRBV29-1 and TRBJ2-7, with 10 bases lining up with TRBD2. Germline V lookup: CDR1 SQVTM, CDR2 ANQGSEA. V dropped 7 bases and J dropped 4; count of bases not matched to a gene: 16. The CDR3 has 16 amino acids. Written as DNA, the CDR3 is TGCAGCGAGCCTTGGGTGGGCACTAGCGGGACATACGAGCAGTACTTC. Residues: CSEPWVGTSGTYEQYF.

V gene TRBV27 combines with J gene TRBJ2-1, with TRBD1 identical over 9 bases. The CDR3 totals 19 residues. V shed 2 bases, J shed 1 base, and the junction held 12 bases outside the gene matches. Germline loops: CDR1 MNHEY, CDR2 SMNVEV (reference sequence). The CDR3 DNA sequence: TGTGCCAGCAGTTTAGGGGTGGGACAGGGAACGAGTTCCTACAATGAGCAGTTCTTC. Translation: CASSLGVGQGTSSYNEQFF.